This T cell receptor (beta chain) stems from a study of chemoradiotherapy in HPV16-positive cancers. The CDR3 is 14 amino acids. Germline V gives CDR1 MDHEN, CDR2 SYDVKM. With 2 bases clipped from V and 11 bases from J, the junction kept 9 bases outside the gene matches. Data came from immunoSEQ multiplex PCR; TCRdb stores just in-frame clones and leaves some out. The table has some 3,100 clones, approximately 80% seen once. Here the sequenced sample was tumor tissue, taken from a patient who underwent chemoradiotherapy. The chain recombines TRBV28 with TRBJ2-1; 7 nucleotides agree with TRBD2. This TCR was sampled from a human donor with HPV-associated anogenital cancer. CDR3 loop: CASSLGGSMFKQFF. The CDR3 DNA sequence: TGTGCCAGCAGTTTAGGCGGGAGTATGTTTAAGCAGTTCTTC. The full variable domain, with the rest looked up from reference TRBV28 and TRBJ2-1, is DVKVTQSSRYLVKRTGEKVFLECVQDMDHENMFWYRQDPGLGLRLIYFSYDVKMKEKGDIPEGYSVSREKKERFSLILESASTNQTSMYLCASSLGGSMFKQFFGPGTRLTVL.